Below, 10 T cell receptor beta chains from the same sample are listed, as sequenced in a study of CXCR3-negative and CXCR3-positive naive CD8 T cells. UMI labels and 5' RACE were used to prepare the TRB cDNA libraries. For each CDR3 protein, TCRdb gives one entry from its re-call of the 5' RACE reads, without DNA. The listing contains about 45,000 distinct CDR3 sequences. Sequenced material: memory CD8+ T cells from blood. These receptors originate from a human donor in good health. Some clones in this sample may be carry-over from other donors' samples.

The rearrangement joins TRBV7-9 to TRBJ1-1; TCRdb indicates TRBD1, and absent DNA this call remains unverified. Germline V CDR1 and CDR2: SEHNR, FQNEAQ (reference sequence). The CDR3 is 16 residues long. The CDR3 is CASSSQGARGSTEAFF.

The chain joins TRBV5-1 to TRBJ2-1; the TCRdb call, TRBD1, lacks DNA for checking. The germline gives CDR1 SGHRS, CDR2 YFSETQ. The CDR3 totals 15 residues. The CDR3 region is CASSPGQGLYNEQFF.

The chain carries TRBV19 and TRBJ2-1; absent DNA, TCRdb's TRBD1 call cannot be checked. CDR1 and CDR2 from the germline V gene are LNHDA and SQIVND (reference sequence). This CDR3 spans 13 amino acids. The CDR3 is CASMGVGHNEQFF. Full variable domain (remainder filled in from reference TRBV19 and TRBJ2-1): DGGITQSPKYLFRKEGQNVTLSCEQNLNHDAMYWYRQDPGQGLRLIYYSQIVNDFQKGDIAEGYSVSREKKESFPLTVTSAQKNPTAFYLCASMGVGHNEQFFGPGTRLTVL.

J is TRBJ2-3 and V is TRBV7-9. The CDR3 is 14 residues long. Germline CDR1 SEHNR, CDR2 FQNEAQ (reference sequence). CDR3 region: CASSLGYGTDTQYF.

The V call is TRBV12-3 or TRBV12-4, the J call TRBJ2-3; TCRdb gives TRBD1 as the D gene, but with no DNA this cannot be confirmed. The CDR3 is 13 amino acids. CDR3 residues: CVCGGGRSDTQYF.

CDR3 loop: CASSDPTGTSGFFSTDTQYF. The chain combines TRBV2 with TRBJ2-3; the TCRdb call, TRBD2, lacks DNA for checking. The length of the CDR3 is 20 residues. Germline V gene data show CDR1 as SNHLY and CDR2 as FYNNEI.

The V and J genes are TRBV6-5 and TRBJ2-2. CDR1 is MNHEY and CDR2 is SVGAGI in the germline V gene. The CDR3 extends over 15 amino acids. CDR3 amino acids: CASSYSSGNTGELFF.

The rearrangement uses TRBV7-6 and TRBJ1-2; TCRdb selects TRBD1, and the lack of DNA leaves this call unchecked. CDR1 is SGHVS, CDR2 FNYEAQ, per germline. The CDR3 sequence is 15 residues long. The CDR3 region is CASSSNRDPYYGYTF.

The chain employs TRBV9 and TRBJ2-2; checking the TCRdb D call of TRBD2 is not possible without DNA. The CDR3 length is 16 residues. Germline-derived CDR1 and CDR2 are SGDLS and YYNGEE. The chain's CDR3 is CASSPLAGGNTGELFF.

The chain recombines TRBV28 with TRBJ2-7; as DNA is missing, the TRBD1 call by TCRdb cannot be tested. The CDR3 covers 14 residues. In germline, CDR1 is MDHEN, CDR2 SYDVKM. CDR3 residues: CASSLPGQLWAQYF. The full variable domain, its missing parts supplied by reference TRBV28 and TRBJ2-7, is DVKVTQSSRYLVKRTGEKVFLECVQDMDHENMFWYRQDPGLGLRLIYFSYDVKMKEKGDIPEGYSVSREKKERFSLILESASTNQTSMYLCASSLPGQLWAQYFGPGTRLTVT.